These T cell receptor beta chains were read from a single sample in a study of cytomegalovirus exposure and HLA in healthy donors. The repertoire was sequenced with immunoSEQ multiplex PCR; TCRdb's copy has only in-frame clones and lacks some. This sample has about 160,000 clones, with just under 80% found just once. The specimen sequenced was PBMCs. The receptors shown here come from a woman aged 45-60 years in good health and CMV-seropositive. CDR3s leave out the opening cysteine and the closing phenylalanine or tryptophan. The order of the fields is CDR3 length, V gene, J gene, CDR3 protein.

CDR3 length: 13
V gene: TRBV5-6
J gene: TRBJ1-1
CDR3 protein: ASRRTGGGNTEAF

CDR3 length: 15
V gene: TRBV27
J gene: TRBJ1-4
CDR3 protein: ASRPGTGVSTNEKLF

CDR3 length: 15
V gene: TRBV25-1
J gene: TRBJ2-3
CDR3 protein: ASSERLSGGGIDTQY

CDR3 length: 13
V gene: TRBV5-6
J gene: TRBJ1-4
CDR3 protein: ASSWGTALNEKLF

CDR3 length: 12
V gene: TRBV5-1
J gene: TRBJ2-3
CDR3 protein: ASRTSGPTDTQY

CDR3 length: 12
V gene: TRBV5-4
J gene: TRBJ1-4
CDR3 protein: ASSPTGGREKLF

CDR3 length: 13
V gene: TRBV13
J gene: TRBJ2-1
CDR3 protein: ASSFRGDPYNEQF

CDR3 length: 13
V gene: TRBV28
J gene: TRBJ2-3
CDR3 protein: ASSSPGQGTDTQY

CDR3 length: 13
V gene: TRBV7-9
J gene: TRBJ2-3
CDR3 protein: ASSGDRGHTDTQY

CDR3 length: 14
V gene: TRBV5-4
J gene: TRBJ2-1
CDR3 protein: ASSLRTSGGGNEQF

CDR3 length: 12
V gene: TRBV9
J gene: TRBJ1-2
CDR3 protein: ASSVGGRLQGYT

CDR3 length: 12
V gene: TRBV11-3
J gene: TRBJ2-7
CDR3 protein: ASSLGAASYEQY

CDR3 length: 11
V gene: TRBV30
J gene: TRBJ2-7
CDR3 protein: AWRRGAIDEQY